The sequence of this T cell receptor beta chain was determined in a study of T cells in localized non-small cell lung cancer. Study-wide findings and caveats: Adjacent uninvolved lung tissue had the highest T cell clonality, exceeding tumor. Heterogeneity stays possible, as sequencing covered only one tumor region. Researchers found a median approximately 50 of the top 100 tumor clones in adjacent lung. Greater T cell density in blood accompanied longer overall survival.

This clone appeared once. Its cognate antigen is unknown. This table comes from immunoSEQ multiplex PCR, and its TCRdb copy is limited to in-frame clones, with some not included. The sample includes a few thousand clones, approximately 25% of them seen just once. The receptor was isolated from a man aged 35 to 69 with stage II squamous cell lung carcinoma. Sequences were derived from lung tumor tissue, sampled before any cancer treatment.

As DNA, the CDR3 is TGTGCCAGCAGCCTTAGCGGCACCTACAATGAGCAGTTCTTC. The encoded protein is CASSLSGTYNEQFF. The genes are TRBV11-3 and TRBJ2-1; D is perhaps TRBD2 (6 bases). This CDR3 has 14 amino acids. Trimming took 5 bases from V and 2 from J, leaving 10 bases between them. Germline values: CDR1 SGHNT, CDR2 YENEEA.